This T cell receptor (beta chain) originates from a study of control samples from healthy donors and cancer patients. The assay was immunoSEQ multiplex PCR, and TCRdb's table has in-frame clones only and misses some. This sample carries around 140,000 clones, 91% of them seen once, and the ten largest clones take under 4%. With V trimmed by 4 bases and J by 7 bases, 6 bases remained unmatched. The germline V gene encodes CDR1 MNHEY and CDR2 SMNVEV (reference sequence). This CDR3 has 14 residues. The clonotype was recovered from a man between 25 and 39 years old in good health. Source material: blood. The chain couples TRBV27 to TRBJ1-1; 10 bases map to TRBD1. CDR3 DNA: TGTGCCAGCAGTTCGACAGGGGGCGCGAATGAAGCTTTCTTT. Protein product: CASSSTGGANEAFF.